A selection of T cell receptor beta chains follows, all from one sample in a study of control samples from healthy donors and cancer patients. TCRdb's table, derived via immunoSEQ multiplex PCR, lists solely in-frame clones and lacks some. Here the sample spans about 160,000 clones, 70% to 90% being singletons. Sequenced input: blood. Every receptor here comes from a man aged 30 to 39 in good health. The CDR3 runs from the conserved cysteine through the conserved F or W. The D gene is left open where the match is weak. Rows may omit the clone size; those that give it use once, few, many or a size class.

>TRBV6-2/TRBV6-3|16|TRBJ1-5|.|.
TGTGCCAGCAGTTACTCGAGAGGTAGCGGCAATCAGCCCCAGCATTTT
CASSYSRGSGNQPQHF
>TRBV19|15|TRBJ1-6|.|.
TGTGCCAGTAGTATGAACAGCCAGCCTAATTCACCCCTCCACTTT
CASSMNSQPNSPLHF
>TRBV18|16|TRBJ2-7|.|TRBD1
TGTGCCAGCTCACCAAGCTGGGACAGGGCTTCCTACGAGCAGTACTTC
CASSPSWDRASYEQYF
>TRBV27|13|TRBJ1-1|once|.
TGTGCCAGCAGTTTTGGAGGGGGCACTGAAGCTTTCTTT
CASSFGGGTEAFF
>TRBV3-1/TRBV3-2|14|TRBJ2-2|.|.
TGTGCCAGCAGCCCTAGCGTGAACACCGGGGAGCTGTTTTTT
CASSPSVNTGELFF
>TRBV25-1|17|TRBJ2-4|once|TRBD1
TGTGCCAGCAGTGATTCAGGGACAGGAGGGACCAAAAACATTCAGTACTTC
CASSDSGTGGTKNIQYF
>TRBV19|15|TRBJ2-1|.|TRBD2
TGTGCCAGTATCGGACTAGAGGGAGGGAACAATGAGCAGTTCTTC
CASIGLEGGNNEQFF
>TRBV6-5|13|TRBJ1-1|.|.
TGTGCCAGCAGTTACTCAGTGAACACTGAAGCTTTCTTT
CASSYSVNTEAFF
>TRBV4-1|15|TRBJ2-3|few|.
TGCGCCAGCAGCCAAGGGGCCGGCCATATGGATACGCAGTATTTT
CASSQGAGHMDTQYF
>TRBV3-1/TRBV3-2|16|TRBJ1-2|.|.
TGTGCCAGCAGCCAAGTTGGTGGCGGGTCTCTGAATGGCTACACCTTC
CASSQVGGGSLNGYTF
>TRBV15|16|TRBJ2-2|.|TRBD2
TGTGCCACCAGCAGAGGGGGACTAGCGATCCCCGGGGAGCTGTTTTTT
CATSRGGLAIPGELFF
>TRBV29-1|11|TRBJ1-2|.|.
TGCAGCACTCAGACAGGAGGGGGCTACACCTTC
CSTQTGGGYTF
>TRBV29-1|14|TRBJ2-1|.|TRBD2
TGCAGCGTTGGAAGACTAGCGGGAGCCTATGAGCAGTTCTTC
CSVGRLAGAYEQFF
>TRBV4-3|12|TRBJ1-4|.|.
TGCGCCAGCAGCCAATCCGACAGGAAACTGTTTTTT
CASSQSDRKLFF
>TRBV10-3|16|TRBJ1-1|.|TRBD1
TGTGCCATCAGGACCATTACAGGGGGCAGGGGCACTGAAGCTTTCTTT
CAIRTITGGRGTEAFF
>TRBV18|14|TRBJ2-7|.|.
TGTGCCAGCTCACCACCGGCCAGTTCCTACGAGCAGTACTTC
CASSPPASSYEQYF
>TRBV28|15|TRBJ1-1|.|.
TGTGCCAGCAGTTCGCACAGATTCTTGAACACTGAAGCTTTCTTT
CASSSHRFLNTEAFF
>TRBV3-1/TRBV3-2|15|TRBJ1-6|few|.
TGTGCCAGCAGCCAACGGGACTCTTATAATTCACCCCTCCACTTT
CASSQRDSYNSPLHF
>TRBV28|14|TRBJ2-2|.|TRBD1
TGTGCCAGCAGGGGGACAGCAAACACCGGGGAGCTGTTTTTT
CASRGTANTGELFF
>TRBV23-1|15|TRBJ1-2|.|.
TGCGCCAGCAGTCCGCTATTAGGGCTTAACTATGGCTACACCTTC
CASSPLLGLNYGYTF
>TRBV29-1|12|TRBJ2-5|.|.
TGCAGCGAGACGACAGCTGCTGGAGACCAGTACTTC
CSETTAAGDQYF
>TRBV5-1|14|TRBJ2-5|.|TRBD1
TGCGCCAGCAGCTCGGACGGCAGGGGGGAGACCCAGTACTTC
CASSSDGRGETQYF
>TRBV9|14|TRBJ2-5|.|.
TGTGCCAGCAGCTCGCAGGGTTTGGGGGAGACCCAGTACTTC
CASSSQGLGETQYF
>TRBV25-1|14|TRBJ1-5|.|.
TGTGCCAGCAGTGACGGGGGACGGAATCAGCCCCAGCATTTT
CASSDGGRNQPQHF
>TRBV29-1|13|TRBJ1-5|.|.
TGCAGCGTTATCGCAGGGAGCAATCAGCCCCAGCATTTT
CSVIAGSNQPQHF
>TRBV6-1|14|TRBJ2-3|once|.
TGTGCCAGCAGTGAAGCGCGGGGAATAGATACGCAGTATTTT
CASSEARGIDTQYF
>TRBV19|16|TRBJ2-2|.|TRBD1
TGTGCCAGTAGCCGAGGGGGACAGGGGGGCACCGGGGAGCTGTTTTTT
CASSRGGQGGTGELFF